The clone carrying this TCR beta chain has only one observation. The antigen is undetermined. Trimming took 4 bases from V and 7 from J; bases not matched to a gene: 15. The V gene's germline CDR1 is SGHRS and CDR2 YFSETQ. The CDR3 is made up of 17 amino acids. With survey level as its setting, the immunoSEQ assay was v3.0. Here immunoSEQ multiplex PCR was the method, and the copy in TCRdb shows in-frame clones only, minus some. The sample contains about 34,000 clones, about 93% of which appear only once. The source of the sample is a study of long-term antiretroviral therapy in people with HIV. The study, taken as a whole, reports: Collection of the blood, which took place between the mid-2000s and the late 2010s, possibly occurred under older ART regimens. Increased diversity was seen after ART, yet it remained lower than in transplant donor controls. It was not possible to obtain data on ART adherence, viral resistance or therapy changes.

The sequence was obtained from a woman between 50 and 59 years old with HIV. The V gene is TRBV5-1, the J gene TRBJ2-5, with 11 positions matching TRBD2. This specimen was unsorted PBMCs, taken around 5 years after starting antiretroviral therapy. The CDR3 sequence: CASSGGTSGHGRRTQYF. The CDR3 DNA sequence: TGCGCCAGCAGCGGAGGGACTAGCGGACATGGGAGGCGGACCCAGTACTTC.